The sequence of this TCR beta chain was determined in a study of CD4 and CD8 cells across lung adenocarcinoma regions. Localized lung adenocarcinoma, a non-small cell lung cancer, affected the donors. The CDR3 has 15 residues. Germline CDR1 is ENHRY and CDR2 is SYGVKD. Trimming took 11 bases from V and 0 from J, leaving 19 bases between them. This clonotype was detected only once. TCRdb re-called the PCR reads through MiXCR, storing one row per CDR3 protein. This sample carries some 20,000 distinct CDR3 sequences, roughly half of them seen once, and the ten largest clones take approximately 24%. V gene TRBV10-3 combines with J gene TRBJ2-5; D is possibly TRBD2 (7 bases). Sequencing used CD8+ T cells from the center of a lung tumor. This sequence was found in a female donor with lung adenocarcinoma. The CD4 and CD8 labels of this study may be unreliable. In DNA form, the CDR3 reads TGTGCCGCGGGTGGCGGGGGCGGTGACCAAGAGACCCAGTACTTC. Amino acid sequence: CAAGGGGGDQETQYF.